At least ten counts were recorded for the clone carrying this T cell receptor (beta chain). Enrolled ophthalmopathy patients presented with a Clinical Activity Score of at least 3, a NOSPECS grade of at least 4, and disease duration under 3 months. Patients were excluded because of uncontrolled infection, other autoimmune disease, pregnancy or lactation. PBMCs were derived from roughly 9.6 ml fresh peripheral blood. The source of the sample is a study of T cells in Graves' hyperthyroidism and ophthalmopathy. Template material for amplifying TCR beta CDR3 regions consisted of RNA transcripts. The study used the HTBI primer set for a first-round RT-PCR of the TCR CDR3. MiXCR, run by TCRdb on the multiplex PCR reads, gives a single entry per CDR3 protein. The table has some 550,000 distinct CDR3 sequences, approximately 15% seen once. Germline trimming cut 6 bases from V and 12 bases from J; bases unmatched to any gene: 15. There are 15 residues in the CDR3. Germline V gene sequence: CDR1 SNHLY, CDR2 FYNNEI.

This TCR was recovered from a woman aged 40 to 50 with Graves' ophthalmopathy. The chain employs TRBV2 and TRBJ2-1; 9 bases fit TRBD2. Sequenced input: blood. The CDR3 sequence: CASRPGTSNGRTQFF. In DNA, the CDR3 is TGTGCCAGCAGGCCCGGGACTAGCAATGGAAGAACGCAGTTCTTC. Variable domain in full (rest from reference TRBV2 and TRBJ2-1): EPEVTQTPSHQVTQMGQEVILRCVPISNHLYFYWYRQILGQKVEFLVSFYNNEISEKSEIFDDQFSVERPDGSNFTLKIRSTKLEDSAMYFCASRPGTSNGRTQFFGPGTRLTVL.